The T cell receptor (beta chain) under discussion was sequenced for a study of blood T cells in healthy people across ages. This clonotype has a handful of counts. Investigators took 8.5 to 10 milliliters of peripheral blood from every donor. A second PCR, run for roughly 7 to 12 cycles, used a sample-barcoded 5' primer plus a J-beta primer mix. Individual samples furnished no less than 2.5 million CDR3-containing paired-end reads apiece. Using its own MiXCR run on the 5' RACE reads, TCRdb lists one record per CDR3 protein. The profile shows 1.2 million to 1.5 million distinct CDR3 sequences, around 42% of them singletons. Material for sequencing was blood. The TCR sequence derives from a woman under 30 in good health.

CDR3 nucleotide sequence: TGCAGTGCCCAACAGGGGGGGTACAATGAGCAGTTCTTC. Encoded protein: CSAQQGGYNEQFF. This chain connects TRBV20-1 to TRBJ2-1; D is possibly TRBD1 (8 bases). This CDR3 is built from 13 residues. Germline V lookup: CDR1 DFQATT, CDR2 SNEGSKA (reference sequence). Trimming left V 6 bases short and J 4 bases short, with 13 bases between.